This entry lists 14 T cell receptor beta chains sequenced from one sample in a study of CD8 T cells in ankylosing spondylitis. TCRdb reprocessed the 5' RACE reads with MiXCR, giving one entry per CDR3 protein. The sample includes 30,000 to 45,000 distinct CDR3 sequences, around 6.2% of them seen just once. Sequenced material: blood, either unsorted or a sorted T cell fraction (not recorded which). Receptors originate from a male donor with ankylosing spondylitis or in good health (not recorded which).

Many counts were recorded for this clonotype. V is TRBV7-9 and J is TRBJ1-6, with D possibly TRBD1 on 5 matching bases. The V and J ends lost 1 base and 13 bases respectively, with 8 bases between them. Germline V gene sequence: CDR1 SEHNR, CDR2 FQNEAQ (reference sequence). The CDR3 spans 12 residues. The CDR3 coding sequence is TGTGCCAGCAGCTTAGAGAGGGGCCCCCTCCACTTT. It yields the protein CASSLERGPLHF.

This clonotype has a count of ten or more. The V gene is TRBV20-1, the J gene TRBJ1-1, with D hard to call. With 0 bases removed from V and 4 bases from J, the gap between germline ends came to 12 bases. This CDR3 comprises 14 residues. Germline assignment: CDR1 DFQATT and CDR2 SNEGSKA (reference sequence). The CDR3 coding sequence is TGCAGTGCTAGAGATCGTCTTGGGTTCACTGAAGCTTTCTTT. Its protein is CSARDRLGFTEAFF.

The genes are TRBV20-1 and TRBJ2-2; the D gene is possibly TRBD1 (5 bases). This CDR3 contains 14 residues. Germline V gene lookup returns CDR1 DFQATT and CDR2 SNEGSKA (reference sequence). Deletions cut 5 bases from V and 1 base from J, with 11 bases between. The CDR3 DNA follows: TGCAGTGCTTCTTTAACAGGGAACACCGGGGAGCTGTTTTTT. It is translated as CSASLTGNTGELFF.

This clonotype was seen repeatedly, ten times or more. The V and J genes are TRBV5-4 and TRBJ2-3; no clear D. The germline gives CDR1 SGHNT, CDR2 YYREEE (reference sequence). The CDR3 is 12 amino acids. The V end lost 7 bases, the J end lost 2 bases, and 8 bases lay between the germline ends. The CDR3 nucleotides read TGTGCCAGCGCTGACTTCACAGATACGCAGTATTTT. Translated, it gives CASADFTDTQYF.

The chain links TRBV5-1 to TRBJ2-5; 10 bases are a match to TRBD1. V lost 4 bases, J lost 1 base, and 13 bases stayed unmatched. This CDR3 contains 18 residues. Germline V gene sequence: CDR1 SGHRS, CDR2 YFSETQ. This chain's CDR3 is CASSRTLRTGGSQETQYF. The CDR3 DNA reads as TGCGCCAGCAGCCGAACCTTGAGGACAGGGGGAAGCCAAGAGACCCAGTACTTC.

This clonotype appeared many times. The chain recombines TRBV7-8 with TRBJ2-5; TRBD2 matches at 10 bases. The CDR3 covers 16 residues. V lost 1 base, J lost 6 bases, and 8 bases stayed unmatched. Germline V gene lookup returns CDR1 SGHVS and CDR2 FQNEAQ. CDR3 sequence: CASSLVSGGAPKTQYF. The CDR3 nucleotides read TGTGCCAGCAGCTTAGTAAGCGGGGGGGCTCCGAAGACCCAGTACTTC. Variable domain in full (rest from reference TRBV7-8 and TRBJ2-5): GAGVSQSPRYKVAKRGQDVALRCDPISGHVSLFWYQQALGQGPEFLTYFQNEAQLDKSGLPSDRFFAERPEGSVSTLKIQRTQQEDSAVYLCASSLVSGGAPKTQYFGPGTRLLVL.

By share of the sample, this clonotype is medium-sized. The chain recombines TRBV20-1 with TRBJ2-5; tentative D call: TRBD2 (5 bases). Germline CDR1 reads DFQATT; CDR2 reads SNEGSKA (reference sequence). Deletions cut 8 bases from V and 2 bases from J, with 15 bases between. CDR3 size: 13 residues. CDR3 coding DNA: TGCAGTTGCCGCGATAGCGCTCAAGAGACCCAGTACTTC. Its protein product is CSCRDSAQETQYF.

This clonotype was seen only a few times. V gene TRBV4-2 combines with J gene TRBJ1-2, with a tentative D call TRBD1 (6 bases). The CDR3 spans 15 residues. Trimming cost V 0 bases and J 6 bases, with 14 bases left between them. CDR1 is LGHNA and CDR2 is YNFKEQ in the germline V gene. The chain's CDR3 is CASSQDNRAPHGYTF. DNA for the CDR3: TGTGCCAGCAGCCAAGATAACAGGGCCCCCCATGGCTACACCTTC.

This chain links TRBV7-2 with TRBJ2-3; TRBD2 aligns across 11 bases. The germline CDR1 and CDR2 sequences are SGHTA and FQGNSA. The J segment lost 6 bases and the V segment lost 2 bases, leaving 7 bases of the junction unmatched. The CDR3 has 16 residues. DNA for the CDR3: TGTGCCAGCAGCTTAAGGGCTAGCGGGGGGAGGGATACGCAGTATTTT. Residues: CASSLRASGGRDTQYF.

In this sample, this clonotype turned up many times. The rearrangement joins TRBV7-3 to TRBJ2-1; TRBD1 or TRBD2 may be the D gene (6 bases each). The CDR3 is 14 amino acids. Trimming removed 3 bases from V and 5 bases from J, with 11 bases in between. CDR1 and CDR2 (germline): SGHTA, FQGTGA. CDR3 coding DNA: TGTGCCAGCAGCTTCGGGGGCGGTGACAATGAGCAGTTCTTC. Amino acids: CASSFGGGDNEQFF.

The chain links TRBV6-1 to TRBJ2-3, with 7 bases matching TRBD1. This CDR3 has 16 residues. The germline V gene has CDR1 MNHNS and CDR2 SASEGT. J was trimmed by 3 bases and V by 4 bases; bases with no gene match: 10. The CDR3 loop reads CASSVGQSDGTDTQYF. The CDR3 DNA reads TGTGCCAGCAGTGTGGGACAGAGTGATGGAACAGATACGCAGTATTTT.

The chain carries TRBV19 and TRBJ2-6; 10 bases match TRBD2. Germline V gives CDR1 LNHDA, CDR2 SQIVND (reference sequence). This CDR3 is built from 16 residues. Unmatched junction bases numbered 5, after V lost 7 bases and J lost 2 bases. Here the CDR3 DNA reads TGTGCCAGTACTAGCGGGAGAGTAACTGGGGCCAACGTCCTGACTTTC. It specifies CASTSGRVTGANVLTF.

The table lists this clonotype with many counts. CDR3 nucleotide sequence: TGTGCCAGCAGCTTCATCCAGCTAGCGAGCACAGATACGCAGTATTTT. It is translated as CASSFIQLASTDTQYF. The genes are TRBV5-5 and TRBJ2-3; the D gene is possibly TRBD2 (6 bases). The CDR3 consists of 16 residues. The germline CDR1 and CDR2 sequences are SGHKS and YYEKEE (reference sequence). Trimming left V 2 bases short and J 0 bases short, with 13 bases between.

This clonotype was seen more than once but under ten times. The V call is TRBV7-2, the J call TRBJ1-2, with 9 bases that match TRBD1. Trimming at V came to 2 bases and at J to 11 bases, leaving 6 bases not matched to a gene. Germline V gene lookup returns CDR1 SGHTA and CDR2 FQGNSA. This CDR3 region has 13 residues. Here the CDR3 DNA reads TGTGCCAGCAGCTTAAACAGGGGGCAGCGGTACACCTTC. Its translation is CASSLNRGQRYTF.